Described below is a single TCR beta chain sequence and its context. The sample originates from a study of blood T cell repertoires in COVID-19. Study-wide context: COVID-19 samples collected from the United States, Italy and Spain covered acute and convalescent phases. From T cells, B-cell-depleted T cells, or PBMCs came the material, which was cDNA or gDNA.

The table came from immunoSEQ multiplex PCR; TCRdb's copy has only in-frame clones and leaves some out. Of about 150,000 clones in the sample, around nine tenths were seen once. In terms of age and location, participants ranged from roughly 18 to 100 years and lived in around 22 US areas. Grouping used clinical history reported by participants in a survey and questionnaire. V was pared by 0 bases and J by 10 bases, with 13 bases between. Looked up from germline, CDR1 is MDHEN and CDR2 is SYDVKM. This CDR3 region has 14 residues. Sequencing was performed on PBMCs or T cells enriched from blood (not recorded which). This TCR was recovered from a young woman with acute COVID-19. V and J are TRBV28 and TRBJ2-1; D gene ambiguous. The CDR3 DNA sequence: TGTGCCAGCAGTTTATGGAGCCCTCACGGGGAGCAGTTCTTC. Its translation is CASSLWSPHGEQFF.